One and the same sample provided the 8 T cell receptor beta chains below, sequenced in a study of T cell changes during pregnancy in multiple sclerosis. Assay: immunoSEQ multiplex PCR; the TCRdb copy retains only in-frame clones and omits some. The table lists some 90,000 clones, about 92% of them singletons. Sequencing was performed on peripheral blood, taken in the first trimester of pregnancy. These receptors were taken from a female donor with multiple sclerosis, enrolled in a pregnancy study.

The chain recombines TRBV5-6 with TRBJ2-7, with TRBD2 as a possible D gene (5 bases). CDR1 is SGHDT and CDR2 is YYEEEE in the germline V gene. V lost 0 bases and J 11 bases, leaving 18 bases between the germline ends. The CDR3 totals 14 residues. CDR3 coding DNA: TGTGCCAGCAGCTTGGGACTCCTACCTGACGGGGAGTACTTC. Translated: CASSLGLLPDGEYF.

The rearrangement links TRBV30 to TRBJ2-5; 9 positions match TRBD1. From germline, CDR1 is GTSNPN and CDR2 SVGIG (reference sequence). This CDR3 has 11 residues. Losses at the gene ends were 5 bases for V and 5 bases for J; bases not matched to a gene: 0. The CDR3 region has the DNA TGTGCCTGGGGACAGGGGGAGACCCAGTACTTC. Translating it yields CAWGQGETQYF.

Here the CDR3 DNA reads TGTGCCAGTAGTATAGACGGGGGGGTCCATCAGCCCCAGCATTTT. Residues: CASSIDGGVHQPQHF. The chain couples TRBV19 to TRBJ1-5; D may be TRBD1 (5 bases). V lost 0 bases and J lost 5, with 11 bases in between. Germline V gene lookup returns CDR1 LNHDA and CDR2 SQIVND (reference sequence). The CDR3 consists of 15 residues.

This chain joins TRBV6-5 and TRBJ2-3, with TRBD1 matching 9 bases. CDR1 is MNHEY, CDR2 SVGAGI, per germline. V was clipped by 7 bases and J by 2 bases; unmatched bases: 4. The CDR3 contains 14 residues. For the CDR3, the DNA is TGTGCCAGCAAGAGGGACAGGGTCACAGATACGCAGTATTTT. Translation gives CASKRDRVTDTQYF.

The chain couples TRBV30 to TRBJ1-4; 8 nucleotides align to TRBD1. V lost 3 bases to trimming and J lost 5 bases; unmatched junction nucleotides: 5. The CDR3 spans 14 residues. Germline CDR1 is GTSNPN and CDR2 is SVGIG (reference sequence). CDR3 loop: CAWRGTGPNEKLFF. The CDR3 DNA sequence: TGTGCCTGGAGGGGGACAGGTCCGAATGAAAAACTGTTTTTT.

V gene TRBV19 combines with J gene TRBJ1-1; D possibly corresponds to TRBD1 (6 bases). The CDR3 covers 13 residues. V lost 8 bases, J lost 1 base, and 11 bases lay in between. Germline CDR1 reads LNHDA; CDR2 reads SQIVND (reference sequence). The CDR3 reads CASGQYWNTEAFF. CDR3 nucleotides: TGTGCCAGTGGACAGTATTGGAACACTGAAGCTTTCTTT.

The V call is TRBV19, the J call TRBJ1-2; 9 bases map to TRBD1. The germline gives CDR1 LNHDA, CDR2 SQIVND (reference sequence). The V segment lost 3 bases and the J segment 5 bases; nucleotides outside the gene matches: 7. This CDR3 is built from 15 residues. CDR3 nucleotide sequence: TGTGCCAGTAGTATCGAGGGACAGGGAAGGTATGGCTACACCTTC. This translates into CASSIEGQGRYGYTF.

V gene TRBV30 combines with J gene TRBJ2-1, with 8 bases matching TRBD2. There are 13 residues in the CDR3. Germline assignment: CDR1 GTSNPN and CDR2 SVGIG (reference sequence). The V and J ends lost 2 bases and 4 bases, in that order; junction bases with no gene match: 1. CDR3 in amino acids: CAWSLAGYNEQFF. In DNA, the CDR3 is TGTGCCTGGAGTTTAGCGGGGTACAATGAGCAGTTCTTC.